The 6 T cell receptor beta chains in this list originate from one sample, sequenced in a study of identical twins' blood T cells. One entry per CDR3 protein results from TCRdb running MiXCR on the 5' RACE reads. The data contain a few hundred thousand distinct CDR3 sequences, about 28% of them singletons. Sequencing was performed on PBMCs. Receptor source: a woman aged 18-50 years in good health.

The genes are TRBV11-2 and TRBJ1-5; TRBD1 matches at 9 bases. The germline V gene encodes CDR1 SGHAT and CDR2 FQNNGV. V gave up 1 base and J gave up 7 bases; unmatched junction bases: 5. The CDR3 sequence is 15 residues long. Here the CDR3 DNA reads TGTGCCAGCAGCTTAGCCCCGGGACAGGGACAGCCCCAGCATTTT. Translating it yields CASSLAPGQGQPQHF.

The genes are TRBV25-1 and TRBJ1-2; D is unresolved. This CDR3 contains 13 residues. Trimming shortened V by 4 bases and J by 2 bases, and 8 bases separated the two germline ends. The germline CDR1 and CDR2 sequences are MGHDK and SYGVNS. The CDR3 is CASSVGRNYGYTF. CDR3 sequence (DNA): TGTGCCAGCAGTGTTGGACGGAACTATGGCTACACCTTC.

This clonotype was recorded at least ten times. This rearrangement joins TRBV29-1 to TRBJ2-4, with TRBD2 identical over 8 bases. Germline trimming cut 5 bases from V and 4 bases from J; bases unmatched to any gene: 19. Germline V gene lookup returns CDR1 SQVTM and CDR2 ANQGSEA. The length of the CDR3 is 18 residues. The CDR3 sequence: CSVIKNRSGSRSKNIQYF. In DNA form, the CDR3 reads TGCAGCGTTATTAAAAACAGAAGCGGGAGTAGGTCAAAAAACATTCAGTACTTC. The full variable domain, its missing parts supplied by reference TRBV29-1 and TRBJ2-4, is SAVISQKPSRDICQRGTSLTIQCQVDSQVTMMFWYRQQPGQSLTLIATANQGSEATYESGFVIDKFPISRPNLTFSTLTVSNMSPEDSSIYLCSVIKNRSGSRSKNIQYFGAGTRLSVL.

This clonotype was picked up many times. The genes are TRBV20-1 and TRBJ1-2; D ambiguous. Germline V gives CDR1 DFQATT, CDR2 SNEGSKA (reference sequence). V was shortened by 5 bases and J by 5 bases, with 18 bases between the two germline ends. This CDR3 comprises 14 residues. In nucleotides, the CDR3 is TGCAGTGCTGCCCAACGGCACGGAGGATATGGCTACACCTTC. Protein sequence: CSAAQRHGGYGYTF.

V usage is TRBV10-3 and J usage is TRBJ2-1, with TRBD2 identical over 9 bases. J was trimmed by 10 bases and V by 4 bases; bases with no gene match: 2. Germline V gives CDR1 ENHRY, CDR2 SYGVKD. The CDR3 spans 12 residues. CDR3 bases: TGTGCCATCAGTGTGGGACTAGCCGAGCAGTTCTTC. This translates into CAISVGLAEQFF.

In regard to this clonotype: A much larger clone differs from this one at a single base, so this may be a read error. V gene TRBV25-1 combines with J gene TRBJ1-3; a possible D gene is TRBD1 (5 bases). The germline V and J ends were trimmed by 6 bases and 8 bases, with 17 bases remaining between them. This CDR3 is 14 amino acids long. Germline loops: CDR1 MGHDK, CDR2 SYGVNS. The CDR3 sequence: CASSATGGGDTIYF. In nucleotides, the CDR3 is TGTGCCAGCAGCGCCACAGGAGGAGGAGACACCATATATTTT.